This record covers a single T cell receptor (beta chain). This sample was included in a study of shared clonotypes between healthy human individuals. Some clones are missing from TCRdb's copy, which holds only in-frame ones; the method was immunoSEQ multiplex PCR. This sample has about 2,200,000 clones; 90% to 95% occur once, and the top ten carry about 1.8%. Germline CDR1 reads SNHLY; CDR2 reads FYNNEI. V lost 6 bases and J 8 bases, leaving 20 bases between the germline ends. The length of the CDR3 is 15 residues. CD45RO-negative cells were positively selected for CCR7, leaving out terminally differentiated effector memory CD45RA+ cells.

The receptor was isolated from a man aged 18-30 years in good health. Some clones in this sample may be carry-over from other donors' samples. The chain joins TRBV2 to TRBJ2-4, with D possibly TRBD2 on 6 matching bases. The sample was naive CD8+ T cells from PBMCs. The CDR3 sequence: CASRDPGLPIDIQYF. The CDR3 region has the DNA TGTGCCAGCAGGGATCCGGGACTCCCTATAGACATTCAGTACTTC.